A single sample is the source of the 20 T cell receptor beta chains below, sequenced in a study of blood T cells in healthy people across ages. Then a second PCR, running about 7 to 11 cycles, was carried out with a sample-barcoded 5' primer and a J-beta primer mix. TCRdb reprocessed the 5' RACE reads via MiXCR and lists one record per CDR3 protein. The sample lists around 790,000 distinct CDR3 sequences; around 45% were seen once. What was sequenced was blood. The receptors come from a man in his 60s in good health.

The chain couples TRBV7-9 to TRBJ1-1; TRBD1 matches 8 bases. The CDR3 is made up of 18 amino acids. Germline loops: CDR1 SEHNR, CDR2 FQNEAQ (reference sequence). Trimming removed 2 bases from V and 1 base from J; junction bases left unmatched: 12. CDR3 protein: CASSLRTGISESNTEAFF. In DNA form, the CDR3 reads TGTGCCAGCAGCTTACGGACAGGGATTTCCGAATCGAACACTGAAGCTTTCTTT. The full variable domain, its missing parts supplied by reference TRBV7-9 and TRBJ1-1, is DTGVSQNPRHKITKRGQNVTFRCDPISEHNRLYWYRQTLGQGPEFLTYFQNEAQLEKSRLLSDRFSAERPKGSFSTLEIQRTEQGDSAMYLCASSLRTGISESNTEAFFGQGTRLTVV.

This clonotype was seen more than once but under ten times. The junction does not match germline at one end; this may be a read error. The chain recombines TRBV30 with TRBJ1-1, with 8 bases aligning to TRBD1. The CDR3 is made up of 14 amino acids. Germline CDR1 GTSNPN, CDR2 SVGIG (reference sequence). CDR3 residues: CAWSFGTGNTEAFF. CDR3 DNA: TGTGCTTGGAGTTTCGGGACAGGGAACACTGAAGCTTTCTTT.

The genes are TRBV28 and TRBJ1-1; 7 nucleotides match TRBD1. The CDR3 is made up of 18 amino acids. In germline, CDR1 is MDHEN, CDR2 SYDVKM. The V segment lost 5 bases and the J segment 0 bases; nucleotides outside the gene matches: 15. The CDR3: CASSPPPWDRIMNTEAFF. The CDR3 nucleotides are TGTGCCAGCAGTCCCCCGCCTTGGGACAGAATCATGAACACTGAAGCTTTCTTT.

The chain combines TRBV10-3 with TRBJ2-3; TRBD2 agrees at 12 bases. Germline CDR1 ENHRY, CDR2 SYGVKD. The CDR3 is made up of 15 amino acids. Losses at the gene ends were 5 bases for V and 6 bases for J; bases not matched to a gene: 6. The CDR3 DNA reads TGTGCCATCAGTAGACTAGCGGGGGTGGCGGATACGCAGTATTTT. It codes for CAISRLAGVADTQYF.

V usage is TRBV30 and J usage is TRBJ1-1, with D maybe TRBD1 (5 bases). The V end lost 8 bases, the J end lost 4 bases, and 17 bases lay between the germline ends. CDR1 is GTSNPN and CDR2 is SVGIG in the germline V gene (reference sequence). The length of the CDR3 is 13 residues. CDR3 DNA: TGTGCCGGCCGTAACGCGGGGGGCACTGAAGCTTTCTTT. Amino acid sequence: CAGRNAGGTEAFF.

This clonotype has a handful of counts. This sequence joins TRBV5-1 and TRBJ2-3; D remains ambiguous. Per germline, CDR1 SGHRS and CDR2 YFSETQ. The CDR3 covers 19 residues. V was cut by 2 bases and J by 1 base, with 23 bases left in between. The CDR3 nucleotides read TGCGCCAGCAGCTTAGCCCCCTCCTTACAACCCGAGCGCACAGATACGCAGTATTTT. This sequence encodes CASSLAPSLQPERTDTQYF.

The chain employs TRBV20-1 and TRBJ2-1; TRBD1 might be the D (8 bases). This CDR3 contains 16 residues. Trimming pared 5 bases from V and 7 bases from J, leaving 24 bases between. The germline V gene has CDR1 DFQATT and CDR2 SNEGSKA (reference sequence). This chain's CDR3 is CSAFLDRGVGGNEQFF. The CDR3 DNA follows: TGCAGTGCTTTCCTAGACAGGGGAGTCGGGGGGAATGAGCAGTTCTTC.

The V call is TRBV30, the J call TRBJ2-3, with no clear D. Germline CDR1 GTSNPN, CDR2 SVGIG (reference sequence). The V end lost 2 bases, the J end lost 0 bases, and 9 bases lay between the germline ends. The CDR3 extends over 14 amino acids. CDR3 residues: CAWSLGKSTDTQYF. Here the CDR3 DNA reads TGTGCCTGGAGTCTAGGGAAAAGCACAGATACGCAGTATTTT.

This clonotype was seen a few times. The chain links TRBV20-1 to TRBJ2-1; D is undetermined. The germline V gene encodes CDR1 DFQATT and CDR2 SNEGSKA (reference sequence). The CDR3 is made up of 12 amino acids. With 3 bases removed from V and 7 bases from J, the gap between germline ends came to 10 bases. In DNA, the CDR3 is TGCAGTGCTAGTTGGCTACTTAATGAGCAGTTCTTC. It yields the protein CSASWLLNEQFF.

At least ten counts were recorded for this clonotype. This chain connects TRBV7-6 to TRBJ2-1; 14 nucleotides match TRBD2. V shed 2 bases and J 7 bases; nucleotides not matched to a gene: 16. The germline gives CDR1 SGHVS, CDR2 FNYEAQ. This CDR3 has 20 residues. The CDR3 coding sequence is TGTGCCAGCAGCTTAATCCGCCCGGGACTAGCGGGGGCCCCGGCGAATGAGCAGTTCTTC. Translating gives CASSLIRPGLAGAPANEQFF.

V and J are TRBV30 and TRBJ1-2; weak D call: TRBD1 (6 bases). The CDR3 totals 16 residues. V lost 3 bases and J 4 bases, leaving 21 bases between the germline ends. Germline V gene data show CDR1 as GTSNPN and CDR2 as SVGIG (reference sequence). The CDR3 region has the DNA TGTGCCTGGAGCCCCCCGCGGGGGGGGCGTATCTATGGCTACACCTTC. Its protein is CAWSPPRGGRIYGYTF.

The sample holds many counts of this clonotype. This rearrangement joins TRBV7-6 to TRBJ2-1; TRBD1 matches 10 bases. The CDR3 is 15 amino acids. The germline V gene encodes CDR1 SGHVS and CDR2 FNYEAQ. Unmatched junction bases numbered 3, after V lost 4 bases and J lost 3 bases. CDR3 in DNA: TGTGCCAGCAGCTCCCGGGACAGGGGCTACAATGAGCAGTTCTTC. Encoded protein: CASSSRDRGYNEQFF.

The DNA for the CDR3 is TGCGCCAGCAGCCAAGTACACAGTGAATACGAGCAGTACTTC. It translates to CASSQVHSEYEQYF. The V and J genes are TRBV4-3 and TRBJ2-7, with unresolved D. Germline CDR1 and CDR2: LGHNA and YSLEER. The V end lost 1 base, the J end lost 4 bases, and 11 bases lay between the germline ends. The CDR3 length is 14 residues.

In this sample, this clonotype turned up a few times. The chain links TRBV7-2 to TRBJ2-7, with 9 bases identical to TRBD2. This CDR3 comprises 16 residues. V lost 1 base to trimming and J lost 8 bases; unmatched junction nucleotides: 12. Germline CDR1 reads SGHTA; CDR2 reads FQGNSA. CDR3 coding DNA: TGTGCCAGCAGCTTAGGTTATAGCGGGGGTGGTATGAAGCAGTACTTC. It codes for CASSLGYSGGGMKQYF.

This clonotype showed up many times. The chain couples TRBV28 to TRBJ2-7, with 7 bases identical to TRBD2. This CDR3 is 14 amino acids long. Germline V gives CDR1 MDHEN, CDR2 SYDVKM. V trimming: 4 bases; J trimming: 2 bases; junction bases outside the gene matches: 5. The CDR3 protein is CASSSGTTTYEQYF. CDR3 DNA: TGTGCCAGCAGTTCCGGGACTACAACCTACGAGCAGTACTTC.

In its sample, this clonotype was seen a few times. The chain has TRBV20-1 and TRBJ2-5; D unresolved. The end of the DNA fits TRBJ2-7 better, so the J call may be wrong. Germline V lookup: CDR1 DFQATT, CDR2 SNEGSKA (reference sequence). The CDR3 extends over 14 amino acids. The CDR3 nucleotides read TGCAGTGCTCCCTCGGTGGGCGCCACCTACGAGCAGTACTTC. Its translation: CSAPSVGATYEQYF.

This clonotype was counted a few times. This chain links TRBV14 with TRBJ2-7; TRBD2 matches at 7 bases. Trimming at V came to 0 bases and at J to 3 bases, leaving 5 bases not matched to a gene. CDR1 and CDR2 from the germline V gene are SGHDN and FVKESK. The CDR3 spans 15 residues. The CDR3 nucleotides read TGTGCCAGCAGCCAAGAACCGGGGGGAGTCTACGAGCAGTACTTC. Protein: CASSQEPGGVYEQYF.

The V gene is TRBV20-1, the J gene TRBJ2-1; D tentatively reads TRBD1 or TRBD2 (5 bases each). V lost 1 base to trimming and J lost 1 base, with 11 bases between them. Germline values: CDR1 DFQATT, CDR2 SNEGSKA (reference sequence). CDR3 length: 15 residues. Here the CDR3 reads CSARGGPKSYNEQFF. The CDR3 DNA reads TGCAGTGCTAGAGGGGGACCGAAATCCTACAATGAGCAGTTCTTC.

This clonotype has only a few counts. The genes are TRBV28 and TRBJ1-2; D not resolved. The CDR3 is 13 residues long. V was pared by 3 bases and J by 4 bases, with 9 bases between. CDR1 MDHEN and CDR2 SYDVKM come from the germline V gene. The CDR3 loop is CASSLSAAYGYTF. Written as DNA, the CDR3 is TGTGCCAGCAGTTTGTCGGCAGCCTATGGCTACACCTTC.

The CDR3 region has the DNA TGCGCCAGCAGTACCGGGGAGATGGTATACAATGAGCAGTTCTTC. Translation: CASSTGEMVYNEQFF. This chain joins TRBV5-1 and TRBJ2-1, with D perhaps matching TRBD2 (5 bases). The germline CDR1 and CDR2 sequences are SGHRS and YFSETQ. V gave up 5 bases and J gave up 4 bases, with 16 bases separating them. This CDR3 has 15 residues.